The rows below give T cell receptor beta chains drawn from one sample of a study of T cell repertoires in cytomegalovirus infection. TCRdb re-analysed the reads in MiXCR, keeping a single row per CDR3 protein. The data show hundreds of thousands of distinct CDR3 sequences, roughly a sixth seen once. Sequenced input: PBMCs. These receptors all stem from a human donor in good health (CMV status not recorded). Some clones in this sample may be carry-over from other donors' samples. CDR3s include the opening cysteine and the closing phenylalanine or tryptophan. A D gene is named only where the DNA matches it firmly. Clone size is given for some rows only: seen once, a few or many times, or a class if the clone is expanded.

clone_size cdr3_length j_call v_call d_call cdr3_nt cdr3_aa
- 15 TRBJ2-5 TRBV13 TRBD1 TGTGCCAGCAGCTTCGACAGGGGTGGGCGAGAGACCCAGTACTTC CASSFDRGGRETQYF
- 15 TRBJ2-5 TRBV4-2 - TGTGCCAGCAGCCAAGGGACAGTGGGACAAGAGACCCAGTACTTC CASSQGTVGQETQYF
- 13 TRBJ2-7 TRBV5-1 - TGCGCCAGCAGCTTGAATCCGGGGGAAGGGCAGTACTTC CASSLNPGEGQYF
- 14 TRBJ2-5 TRBV5-1 - TGCGCCAGCAGCTTGGGACCACCTAACTTGACCCAGTACTTC CASSLGPPNLTQYF
- 12 TRBJ1-5 TRBV3-1 - TGTGCCAGCAGCCAAGCGACCGGGCCCCAGCATTTT CASSQATGPQHF
- 13 TRBJ1-1 TRBV12-3/TRBV12-4 - TGTGCCAGCACCCTATGGATAAACACTGAAGCTTTCTTT CASTLWINTEAFF
- 12 TRBJ1-5 TRBV20-1 - TGCAGTGCTATATGGGCCTCCCGGGCCCAGCATTTT CSAIWASRAQHF
many 15 TRBJ1-1 TRBV29-1 - TGCAGCGTTGAAGATGCAGGGGCCGGGAACACTGAAGCTTTCTTT CSVEDAGAGNTEAFF
- 13 TRBJ1-1 TRBV19 TRBD1 TGTGCCAGTAGTAGAAGGGGGCTAACTGAAGCTTTCTTT CASSRRGLTEAFF
many 12 TRBJ2-5 TRBV29-1 - TGCAGCGTTGGCCCCGGCGAGGAGACCCAGTACTTC CSVGPGEETQYF
few 16 TRBJ2-1 TRBV4-1 TRBD1 TGCGCCAGCAGCCACTTCAAGGACAGGGGGTCTTATGAGCAGTTCTTC CASSHFKDRGSYEQFF
once 16 TRBJ2-5 TRBV5-4 TRBD2 TGTGCCAGCAGCTTGGTGGCGGGGGGGATCCAAGAGACCCAGTACTTC CASSLVAGGIQETQYF
few 12 TRBJ2-5 TRBV18 - TGTGCCAGCTCACCTAAGGGCCAGACCCAGTACTTC CASSPKGQTQYF
- 15 TRBJ1-1 TRBV20-1 - TGCAGTGCGCTGCCACTAGGCACCGAGAACACTGAAGCTTTCTTT CSALPLGTENTEAFF
many 19 TRBJ2-3 TRBV28 TRBD2 TGTGCCAGCAGTCCCCCTGGGAAGCGGGGGGGGATTAGCACAGATACGCAGTATTTT CASSPPGKRGGISTDTQYF
- 14 TRBJ2-2 TRBV11-2 TRBD1 TGTGCCAGCAGCTCTGCAGGGGGTTTTGCGGAGCTGTTTTTT CASSSAGGFAELFF
- 17 TRBJ2-2 TRBV6-2/TRBV6-3 - TGTGCCAGCAGTTACCCCTCAGGGTCCCATAACACCGGGGAGCTGTTTTTT CASSYPSGSHNTGELFF
many 15 TRBJ1-5 TRBV20-1 - TGCAGTGCTAGAGGGACAGCCCGAAGCAATCAGCCCCAGCATTTT CSARGTARSNQPQHF
many 18 TRBJ1-4 TRBV7-8 - TGTGCCAGCAGCTTATTTCCCCGACGGGCGGCAACTAATGAAAAACTGTTTTTT CASSLFPRRAATNEKLFF
few 15 TRBJ1-6 TRBV27 TRBD1 TGTGCCAGCAGGAACGAACAGGGGGGTGTTTCACCCCTCCACTTT CASRNEQGGVSPLHF
- 14 TRBJ1-6 TRBV2 - TGTGCCAGCAGGGGCAGGGGCATCGGTTCACCCCTCCACTTT CASRGRGIGSPLHF
- 16 TRBJ2-3 TRBV11-2 - TGTGCCAGCAGCCAGGGCCGGTCCCGATACACAGATACGCAGTATTTT CASSQGRSRYTDTQYF
many 14 TRBJ2-1 TRBV7-6 - TGTGCCAGCGGGCTCACCGGAAATTCGATTGAGCAGTTCTTC CASGLTGNSIEQFF
few 12 TRBJ1-2 TRBV20-1 - TGCAGTGTACAGGGATCGGGTTTTGGCTACACCTTC CSVQGSGFGYTF
- 16 TRBJ1-4 TRBV19 - TGTGCCAGTAGTCTTGACCAGGGGTCGACGAATGAAAAACTGTTTTTT CASSLDQGSTNEKLFF
many 14 TRBJ2-1 TRBV7-2 TRBD2 TGTGCCAGCCGTCCGGGGGGGTCCTACAATGAGCAGTTCTTC CASRPGGSYNEQFF
few 13 TRBJ1-1 TRBV10-3 TRBD1 TGTGCCATCAGGGGGTCGGACAGGACTGAAGCTTTCTTT CAIRGSDRTEAFF
few 15 TRBJ1-2 TRBV12-3/TRBV12-4 - TGTGCCAGCAGTTTAGGGCAGGCTTCGCTTTATGGCTACACCTTC CASSLGQASLYGYTF
few 15 TRBJ1-5 TRBV19 - TGTGCCAGTAGTTCGCACGACAGGCTTGGGCAGCCCCAGCATTTT CASSSHDRLGQPQHF
- 15 TRBJ2-1 TRBV12-3/TRBV12-4 TRBD2 TGTGCCAGCAGTTTGGACCAGACGGGGGGCAATGAGCAGTTCTTC CASSLDQTGGNEQFF
- 13 TRBJ2-7 TRBV20-1 - TGCAGTGCGGGGGGAGTGACAGGGCCCGGTCTGTACTTC CSAGGVTGPGLYF
few 14 TRBJ1-4 TRBV12-3/TRBV12-4 - TGTGCCAGCAGTTTGACCTCATTTAATGAAAAACTGTTTTTT CASSLTSFNEKLFF
many 18 TRBJ2-5 TRBV6-5 TRBD1 TGTGCCAGCAGTTACTCACCCCGGACAGGGGCGATACAAGAGACCCAGTACTTC CASSYSPRTGAIQETQYF
many 18 TRBJ2-1 TRBV7-2 TRBD2 TGTGCCAGCAGCTTCCGGGGGTTGAGCGGGGGGGCGTCAAATGAGCAGTTCTTC CASSFRGLSGGASNEQFF
few 17 TRBJ1-5 TRBV15 - TGTGCCACCAGCAGAGATACAATCGACAGGCCGGGTCAGCCCCAGCATTTT CATSRDTIDRPGQPQHF